Detailed here is one T cell receptor beta chain. Its antigen is currently unknown. Use of 60 Vbeta and 13 Jbeta primers characterized the PCR. TCRdb keeps only in-frame clones here, not all; method: immunoSEQ multiplex PCR. Of over 95,000 clones in the sample, about 80% were seen once. The data originate from a study of cytomegalovirus exposure and HLA in healthy donors. This CDR3 has 14 residues. J gave up 5 bases and V 4 bases, and 5 bases lay outside the gene matches. Germline lookup yields CDR1 SGHNT and CDR2 YENEEA. General study results and limits: Researchers catalogued some 160 TCR beta chains as cytomegalovirus-associated. In presence/absence analyses, roughly uniform sequencing depth across donors was assumed. One variant, a missense change in DCLRE1C, was linked in a later analysis to TCR beta V- and J-gene trimming.

Sample: PBMCs. The chain couples TRBV11-3 to TRBJ2-1; 7 positions match TRBD2. This clonotype originated in a woman in her forties in good health and CMV-seropositive. The CDR3 loop reads CASSSSGANNEQFF. Written as DNA, the CDR3 is TGTGCCAGCAGCTCCAGCGGGGCAAACAATGAGCAGTTCTTC.